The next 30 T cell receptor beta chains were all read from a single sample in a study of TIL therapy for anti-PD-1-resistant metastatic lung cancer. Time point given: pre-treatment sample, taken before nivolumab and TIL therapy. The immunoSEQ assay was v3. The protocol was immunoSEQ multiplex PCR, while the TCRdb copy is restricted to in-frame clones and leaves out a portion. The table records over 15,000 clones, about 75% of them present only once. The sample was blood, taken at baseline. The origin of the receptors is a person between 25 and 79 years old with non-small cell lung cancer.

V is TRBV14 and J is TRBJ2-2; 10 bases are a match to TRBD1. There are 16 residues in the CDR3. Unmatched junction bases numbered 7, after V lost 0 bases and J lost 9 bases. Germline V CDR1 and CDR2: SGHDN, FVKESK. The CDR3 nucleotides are TGTGCCAGCAGCCAAGATACCGGACAGGGGGTCCGGGAGCTGTTTTTT. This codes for CASSQDTGQGVRELFF.

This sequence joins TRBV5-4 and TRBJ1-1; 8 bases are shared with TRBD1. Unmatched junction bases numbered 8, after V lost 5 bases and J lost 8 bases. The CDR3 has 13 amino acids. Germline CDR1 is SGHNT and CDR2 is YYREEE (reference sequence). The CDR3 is CASRRNRDREAFF. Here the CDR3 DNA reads TGTGCCAGCAGACGGAACCGGGACAGGGAAGCTTTCTTT.

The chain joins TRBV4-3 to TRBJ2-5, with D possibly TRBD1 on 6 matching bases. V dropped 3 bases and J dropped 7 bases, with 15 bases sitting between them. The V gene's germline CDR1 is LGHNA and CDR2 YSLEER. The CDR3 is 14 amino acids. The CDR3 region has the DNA TGCGCCAGCAGCCAGGACAGATCCACGGGGACCCAGTACTTC. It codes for CASSQDRSTGTQYF.

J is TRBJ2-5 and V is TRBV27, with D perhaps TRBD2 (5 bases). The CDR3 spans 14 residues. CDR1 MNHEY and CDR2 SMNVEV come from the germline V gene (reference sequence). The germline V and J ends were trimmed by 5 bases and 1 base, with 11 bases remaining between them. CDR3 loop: CASSEGRVQETQYF. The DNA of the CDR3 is TGTGCCAGCAGTGAGGGAAGGGTCCAAGAGACCCAGTACTTC.

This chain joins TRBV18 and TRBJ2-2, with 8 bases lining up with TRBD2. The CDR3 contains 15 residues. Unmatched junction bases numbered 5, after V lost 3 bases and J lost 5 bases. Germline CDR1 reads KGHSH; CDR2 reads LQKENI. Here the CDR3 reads CASSPLAGRTGELFF. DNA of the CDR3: TGTGCCAGCTCACCGCTAGCGGGCCGAACCGGGGAGCTGTTTTTT.

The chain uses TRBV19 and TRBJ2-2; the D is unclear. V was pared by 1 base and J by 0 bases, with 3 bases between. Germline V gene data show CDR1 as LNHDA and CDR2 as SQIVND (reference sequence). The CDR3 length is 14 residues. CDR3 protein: CASSIGANTGELFF. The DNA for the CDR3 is TGTGCCAGTAGTATAGGAGCGAACACCGGGGAGCTGTTTTTT.

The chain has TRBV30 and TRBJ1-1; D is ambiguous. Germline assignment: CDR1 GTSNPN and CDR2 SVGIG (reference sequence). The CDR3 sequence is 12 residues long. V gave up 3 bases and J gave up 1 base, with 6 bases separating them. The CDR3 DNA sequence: TGTGCCTGGAGACGGGGGAACACTGAAGCTTTCTTT. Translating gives CAWRRGNTEAFF.

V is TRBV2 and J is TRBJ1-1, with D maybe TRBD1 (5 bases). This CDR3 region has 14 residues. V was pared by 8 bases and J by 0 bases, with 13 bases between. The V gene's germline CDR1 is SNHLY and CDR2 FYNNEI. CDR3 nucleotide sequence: TGTGCCAGCGGGGGGAGACAAATGAACACTGAAGCTTTCTTT. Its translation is CASGGRQMNTEAFF.

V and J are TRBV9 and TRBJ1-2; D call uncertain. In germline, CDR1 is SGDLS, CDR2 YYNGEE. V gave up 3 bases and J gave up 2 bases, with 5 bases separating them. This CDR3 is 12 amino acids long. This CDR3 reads CASSAQNYGYTF. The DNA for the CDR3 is TGTGCCAGCAGCGCACAGAACTATGGCTACACCTTC.

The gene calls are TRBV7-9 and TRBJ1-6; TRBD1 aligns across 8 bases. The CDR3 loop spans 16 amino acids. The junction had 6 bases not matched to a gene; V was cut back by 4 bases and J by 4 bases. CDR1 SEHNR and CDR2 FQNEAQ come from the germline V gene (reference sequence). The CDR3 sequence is CASSYGQGFYNSPLHF. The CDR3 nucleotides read TGTGCCAGCAGCTACGGACAGGGCTTTTATAATTCACCCCTCCACTTT.

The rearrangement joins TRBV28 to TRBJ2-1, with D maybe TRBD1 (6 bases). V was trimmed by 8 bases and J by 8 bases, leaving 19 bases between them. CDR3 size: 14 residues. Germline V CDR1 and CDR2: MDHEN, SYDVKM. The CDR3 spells CASSRRGFWDEQFF. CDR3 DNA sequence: TGTGCCAGCTCGCGAAGGGGGTTCTGGGATGAGCAGTTCTTC.

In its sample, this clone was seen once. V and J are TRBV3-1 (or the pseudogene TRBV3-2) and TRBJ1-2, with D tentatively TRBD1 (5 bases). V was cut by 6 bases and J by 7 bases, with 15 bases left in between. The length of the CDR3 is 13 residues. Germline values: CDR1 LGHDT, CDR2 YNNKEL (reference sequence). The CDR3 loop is CASRRIGVGGYTF. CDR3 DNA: TGTGCCAGCAGACGCATAGGGGTTGGTGGCTACACCTTC.

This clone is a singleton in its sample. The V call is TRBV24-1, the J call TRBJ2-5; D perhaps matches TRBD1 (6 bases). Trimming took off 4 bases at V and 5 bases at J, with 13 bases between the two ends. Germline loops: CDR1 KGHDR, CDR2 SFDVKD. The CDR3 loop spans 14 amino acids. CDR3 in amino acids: CATSEPTGLETQYF. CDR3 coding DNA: TGTGCCACCAGTGAGCCTACAGGGCTTGAGACCCAGTACTTC.

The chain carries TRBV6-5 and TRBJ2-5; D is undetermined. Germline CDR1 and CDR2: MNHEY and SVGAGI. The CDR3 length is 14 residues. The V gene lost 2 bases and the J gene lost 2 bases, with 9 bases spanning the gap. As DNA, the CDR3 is TGTGCCAGCAGTTACAGTGGATCTCAAGAGACCCAGTACTTC. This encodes CASSYSGSQETQYF.

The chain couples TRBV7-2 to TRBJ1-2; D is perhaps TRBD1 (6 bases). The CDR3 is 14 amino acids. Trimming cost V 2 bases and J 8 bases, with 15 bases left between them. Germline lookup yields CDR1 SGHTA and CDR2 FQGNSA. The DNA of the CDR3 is TGTGCCAGCAGCTTAATGGGGGCGGTTTACGGCTACACCTTC. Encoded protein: CASSLMGAVYGYTF. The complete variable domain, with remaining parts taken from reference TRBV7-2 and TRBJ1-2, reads GAGVSQSPSNKVTEKGKDVELRCDPISGHTALYWYRQSLGQGLEFLIYFQGNSAPDKSGLPSDRFSAERTGGSVSTLTIQRTQQEDSAVYLCASSLMGAVYGYTFGSGTRLTVV.

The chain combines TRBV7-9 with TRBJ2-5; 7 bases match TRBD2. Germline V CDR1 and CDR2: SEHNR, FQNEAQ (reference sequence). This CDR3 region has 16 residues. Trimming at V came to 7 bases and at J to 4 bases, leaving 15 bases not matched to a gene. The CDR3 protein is CASIDGGGAGRETQYF. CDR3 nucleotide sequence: TGTGCCAGCATTGACGGCGGGGGAGCGGGTCGAGAGACCCAGTACTTC.

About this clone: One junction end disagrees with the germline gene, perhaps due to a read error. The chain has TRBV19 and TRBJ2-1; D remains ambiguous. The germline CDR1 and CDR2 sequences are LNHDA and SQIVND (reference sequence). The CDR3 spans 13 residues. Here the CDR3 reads CASSMGIYSEQFF. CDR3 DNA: TGTGCCAGTAGTATGGGGATTTACAGTGAGCAGTTCTTC.

The CDR3 DNA sequence: TGTGCCAGCAGTGAGATCAGGGTGAACACTGAAGCTTTCTTT. Translation gives CASSEIRVNTEAFF. The V and J genes are TRBV2 and TRBJ1-1; D might be TRBD1 (5 bases). CDR1 is SNHLY and CDR2 is FYNNEI in the germline V gene. With 3 bases removed from V and 0 bases from J, the gap between germline ends came to 8 bases. The CDR3 is 14 residues long.

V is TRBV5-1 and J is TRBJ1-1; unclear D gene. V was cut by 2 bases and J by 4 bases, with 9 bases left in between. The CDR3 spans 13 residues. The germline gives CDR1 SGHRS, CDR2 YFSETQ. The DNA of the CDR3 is TGCGCCAGCAGCTTTGTCCCTACCACTGAAGCTTTCTTT. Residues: CASSFVPTTEAFF.

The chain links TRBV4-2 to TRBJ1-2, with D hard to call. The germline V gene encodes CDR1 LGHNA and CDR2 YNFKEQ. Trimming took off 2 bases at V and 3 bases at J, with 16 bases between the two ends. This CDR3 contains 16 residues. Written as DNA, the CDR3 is TGTGCCAGCAGCCAAACGGCACCGAAGCGGGACTATGGCTACACCTTC. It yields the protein CASSQTAPKRDYGYTF.

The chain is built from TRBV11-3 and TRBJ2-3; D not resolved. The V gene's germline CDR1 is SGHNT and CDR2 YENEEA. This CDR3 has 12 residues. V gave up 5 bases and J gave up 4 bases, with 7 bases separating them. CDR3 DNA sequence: TGTGCCAGCAGCGTCCACGCAGATACGCAGTATTTT. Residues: CASSVHADTQYF. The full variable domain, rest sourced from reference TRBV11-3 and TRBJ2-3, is EAGVVQSPRYKIIEKKQPVAFWCNPISGHNTLYWYLQNLGQGPELLIRYENEEAVDDSQLPKDRFSAERLKGVDSTLKIQPAELGDSAVYLCASSVHADTQYFGPGTRLTVL.

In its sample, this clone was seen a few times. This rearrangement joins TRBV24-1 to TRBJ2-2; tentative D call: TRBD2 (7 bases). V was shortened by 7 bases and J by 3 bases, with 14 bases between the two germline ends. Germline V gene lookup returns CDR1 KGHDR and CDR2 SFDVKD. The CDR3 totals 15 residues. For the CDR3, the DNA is TGTGCCACCAGCGTCGGGGGGCGGGACACCGGGGAGCTGTTTTTT. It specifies CATSVGGRDTGELFF.

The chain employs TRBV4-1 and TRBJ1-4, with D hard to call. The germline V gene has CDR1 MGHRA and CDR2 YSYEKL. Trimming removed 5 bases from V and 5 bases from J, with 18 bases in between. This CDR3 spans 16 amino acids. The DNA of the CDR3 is TGCGCCAGCAGCGCCACCTATCCCGAATCGAATGAAAAACTGTTTTTT. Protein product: CASSATYPESNEKLFF.

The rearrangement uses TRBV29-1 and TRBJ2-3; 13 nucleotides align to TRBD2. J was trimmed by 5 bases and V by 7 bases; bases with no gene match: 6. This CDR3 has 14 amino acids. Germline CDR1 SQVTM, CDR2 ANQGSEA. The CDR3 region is CSGTSGGGLDTQYF. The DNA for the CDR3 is TGCAGCGGAACTAGCGGGGGGGGGTTAGATACGCAGTATTTT.

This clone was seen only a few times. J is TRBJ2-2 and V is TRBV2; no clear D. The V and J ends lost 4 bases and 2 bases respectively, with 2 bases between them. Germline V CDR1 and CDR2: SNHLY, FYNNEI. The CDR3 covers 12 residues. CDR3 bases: TGTGCCAGCAGTGGTAACACCGGGGAGCTGTTTTTT. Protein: CASSGNTGELFF. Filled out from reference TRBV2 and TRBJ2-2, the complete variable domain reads EPEVTQTPSHQVTQMGQEVILRCVPISNHLYFYWYRQILGQKVEFLVSFYNNEISEKSEIFDDQFSVERPDGSNFTLKIRSTKLEDSAMYFCASSGNTGELFFGEGSRLTVL.

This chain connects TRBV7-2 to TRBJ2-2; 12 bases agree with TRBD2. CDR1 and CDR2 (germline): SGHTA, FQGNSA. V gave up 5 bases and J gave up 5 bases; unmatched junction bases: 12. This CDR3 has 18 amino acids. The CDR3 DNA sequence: TGTGCCAGCAGCCAAGCCCCGGGACTAGCGGGCTCTACCGGGGAGCTGTTTTTT. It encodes CASSQAPGLAGSTGELFF.

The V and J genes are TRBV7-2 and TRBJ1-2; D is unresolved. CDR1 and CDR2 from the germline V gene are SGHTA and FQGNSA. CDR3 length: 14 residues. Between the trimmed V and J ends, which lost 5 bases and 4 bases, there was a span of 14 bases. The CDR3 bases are TGTGCCAGCAGCCCCAGGACCGACGTCTATGGCTACACCTTC. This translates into CASSPRTDVYGYTF. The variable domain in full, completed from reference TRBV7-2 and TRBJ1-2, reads GAGVSQSPSNKVTEKGKDVELRCDPISGHTALYWYRQSLGQGLEFLIYFQGNSAPDKSGLPSDRFSAERTGGSVSTLTIQRTQQEDSAVYLCASSPRTDVYGYTFGSGTRLTVV.

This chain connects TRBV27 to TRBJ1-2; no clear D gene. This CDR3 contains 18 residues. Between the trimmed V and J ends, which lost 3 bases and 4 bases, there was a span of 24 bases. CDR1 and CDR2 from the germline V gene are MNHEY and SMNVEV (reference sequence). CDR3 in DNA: TGTGCCAGCAGTTTCCGAGGGTTCGGTACGAACCTACCCTATGGCTACACCTTC. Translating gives CASSFRGFGTNLPYGYTF.

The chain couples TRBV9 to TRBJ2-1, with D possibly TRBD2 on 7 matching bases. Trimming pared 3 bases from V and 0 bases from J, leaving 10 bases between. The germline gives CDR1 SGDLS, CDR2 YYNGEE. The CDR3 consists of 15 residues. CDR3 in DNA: TGTGCCAGCAGCGAGGGGGGGAGCTCCTACAATGAGCAGTTCTTC. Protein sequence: CASSEGGSSYNEQFF.

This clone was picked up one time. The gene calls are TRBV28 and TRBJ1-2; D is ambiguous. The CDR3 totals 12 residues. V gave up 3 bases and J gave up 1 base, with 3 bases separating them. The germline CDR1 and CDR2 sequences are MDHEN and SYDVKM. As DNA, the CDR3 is TGTGCCAGCAGTTTGGGTAACTATGGCTACACCTTC. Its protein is CASSLGNYGYTF.